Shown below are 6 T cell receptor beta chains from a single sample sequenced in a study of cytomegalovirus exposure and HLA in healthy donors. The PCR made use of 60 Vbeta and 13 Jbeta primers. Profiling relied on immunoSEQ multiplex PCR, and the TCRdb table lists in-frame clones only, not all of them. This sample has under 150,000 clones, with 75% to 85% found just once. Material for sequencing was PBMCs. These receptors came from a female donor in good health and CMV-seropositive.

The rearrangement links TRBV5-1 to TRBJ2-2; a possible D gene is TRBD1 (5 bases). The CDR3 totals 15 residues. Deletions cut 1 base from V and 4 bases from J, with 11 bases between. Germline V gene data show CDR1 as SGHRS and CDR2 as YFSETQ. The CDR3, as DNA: TGCGCCAGCAGCTTGAACCTGCAGGGCACCGGGGAGCTGTTTTTT. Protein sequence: CASSLNLQGTGELFF.

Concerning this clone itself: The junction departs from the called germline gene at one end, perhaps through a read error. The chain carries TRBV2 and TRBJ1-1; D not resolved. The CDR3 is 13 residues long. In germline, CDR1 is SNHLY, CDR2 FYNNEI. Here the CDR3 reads CASQTVMNAEAFF. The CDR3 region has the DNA TGTGCCAGCCAAACAGTCATGAACGCTGAAGCTTTCTTT.

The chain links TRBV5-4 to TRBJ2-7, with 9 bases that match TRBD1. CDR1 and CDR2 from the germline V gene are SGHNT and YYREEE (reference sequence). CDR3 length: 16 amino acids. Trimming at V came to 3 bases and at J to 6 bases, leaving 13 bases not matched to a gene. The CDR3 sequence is CASSSQRMGQGSEQYF. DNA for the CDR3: TGTGCCAGCAGCTCGCAGAGAATGGGACAGGGAAGCGAGCAGTACTTC.

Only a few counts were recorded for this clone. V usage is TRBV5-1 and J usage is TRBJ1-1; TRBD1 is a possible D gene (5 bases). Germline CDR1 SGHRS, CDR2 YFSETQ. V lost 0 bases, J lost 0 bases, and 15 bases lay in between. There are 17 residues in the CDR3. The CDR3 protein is CASSLDWGPQMNTEAFF. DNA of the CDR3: TGCGCCAGCAGCTTGGACTGGGGCCCACAAATGAACACTGAAGCTTTCTTT.

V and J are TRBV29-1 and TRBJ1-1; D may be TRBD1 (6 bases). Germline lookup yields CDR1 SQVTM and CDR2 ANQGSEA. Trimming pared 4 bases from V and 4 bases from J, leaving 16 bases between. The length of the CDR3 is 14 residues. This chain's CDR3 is CSVGLGAVVTEAFF. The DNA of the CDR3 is TGCAGCGTTGGTTTGGGGGCCGTAGTCACTGAAGCTTTCTTT.

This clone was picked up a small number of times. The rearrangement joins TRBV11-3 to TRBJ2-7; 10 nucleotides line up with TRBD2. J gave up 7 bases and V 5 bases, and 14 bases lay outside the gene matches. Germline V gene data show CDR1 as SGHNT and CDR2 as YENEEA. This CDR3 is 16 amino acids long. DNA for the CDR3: TGTGCCAGCAGCCCGCTGAGTCTAGCGGGAGTGTGGGAGCAGTACTTC. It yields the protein CASSPLSLAGVWEQYF.